The sequence of this T cell receptor beta chain was determined in a study of shared clonotypes between healthy human individuals. The germline CDR1 and CDR2 sequences are LNHNV and YYDKDF (reference sequence). V dropped 5 bases and J dropped 2; count of bases not matched to a gene: 3. CDR3 size: 13 residues. The naive CD8 subset, CD45RO-negative cells positively selected for CCR7, excluded terminally differentiated effector memory CD45RA+ cells. Sorted-subset replicate PCR reactions were performed with about 210 ng DNA, corresponding to some 32,000 T cell genomes. Here immunoSEQ multiplex PCR was the method, and the copy in TCRdb shows in-frame clones only, minus some. The table has around 600,000 clones, 85% to 95% seen once.

The V gene is TRBV15, the J gene TRBJ2-7; 7 bases are shared with TRBD1. What was sequenced was naive CD8+ T cells sorted from blood. This clonotype originated in a woman aged 25 to 45 in good health. DNA of the CDR3: TGTGCCACCAGCGGGGACAGCACCTACGAGCAGTACTTC. This codes for CATSGDSTYEQYF.